These 12 T cell receptor beta chains were sequenced from one sample in a study of T-cell memory formation after mild COVID-19. TCRdb re-called the 5' RACE reads with MiXCR, one entry per CDR3 protein. The sample carries roughly 130,000 distinct CDR3 sequences, less than 6.5% recorded once. Sequenced: PBMCs or a T cell subset sorted from them (not recorded which). Receptors originate from an adult woman who had mild COVID-19 (a few samples of this study predate the infection). Cell type and time point are not known.

This clonotype has a count of ten or more. The gene calls are TRBV12-3 or TRBV12-4 and TRBJ1-5, with 10 bases that match TRBD1. The V gene end was trimmed by 6 bases and the J gene end by 3 bases; junction bases not matched to a gene: 8. The CDR3 consists of 16 residues. In nucleotides, the CDR3 is TGTGCCAGCAGCTTTACCGGGACAGGGGCCAATCAGCCCCAGCATTTT. This sequence encodes CASSFTGTGANQPQHF.

This clonotype was recorded many times. The chain carries TRBV5-1 and TRBJ2-5; the D gene is possibly TRBD1 (6 bases). This CDR3 comprises 14 residues. V lost 0 bases and J lost 4, with 10 bases in between. Germline assignment: CDR1 SGHRS and CDR2 YFSETQ. The CDR3 sequence: CASSLATGRETQYF. CDR3 DNA: TGCGCCAGCAGCTTGGCCACAGGGAGAGAGACCCAGTACTTC.

The table lists this clonotype with many counts. V gene TRBV12-3 or TRBV12-4 combines with J gene TRBJ2-7, with TRBD1 matching over 9 bases. CDR3 length equals 13 residues. V was clipped by 3 bases and J by 5 bases; unmatched bases: 2. CDR3 sequence: CASSFTGGNEQYF. The CDR3 coding sequence is TGTGCCAGCAGTTTCACAGGGGGCAACGAGCAGTACTTC.

Many counts were recorded for this clonotype. The chain has TRBV20-1 and TRBJ2-1; 9 bases match TRBD1. The ends lost 1 base at V and 8 bases at J; junction bases unmatched: 9. Germline V gene lookup returns CDR1 DFQATT and CDR2 SNEGSKA (reference sequence). The length of the CDR3 is 15 residues. As DNA, the CDR3 is TGCAGTGCTAGAGTGGGGACAGGGCTACCGGATGAGCAGTTCTTC. It translates to CSARVGTGLPDEQFF.

The chain couples TRBV29-1 to TRBJ1-2; 8 nucleotides match TRBD1. This CDR3 is 11 amino acids long. The J segment lost 7 bases and the V segment lost 7 bases, leaving 5 bases of the junction unmatched. CDR1 and CDR2 from the germline V gene are SQVTM and ANQGSEA. DNA of the CDR3: TGCAGCGCGGACAGGGAAGGTGGCTACACCTTC. Its protein is CSADREGGYTF.

This clonotype has just a few counts. The chain links TRBV12-3 or TRBV12-4 to TRBJ2-5, with 8 bases matching TRBD1. Unmatched junction bases numbered 9, after V lost 7 bases and J lost 5 bases. The CDR3 sequence is 14 residues long. The CDR3 protein is CASTTGGGGETQYF. For the CDR3, the DNA is TGTGCCAGCACAACAGGGGGAGGAGGGGAGACCCAGTACTTC.

The chain carries TRBV12-3 or TRBV12-4 and TRBJ2-5; D gene uncertain. CDR3 size: 11 residues. Trimming cost V 2 bases and J 8 bases, with 6 bases left between them. The CDR3 DNA follows: TGTGCCAGCAGTTTAAAGGGAACCCAGTACTTC. This sequence encodes CASSLKGTQYF.

The sample holds many counts of this clonotype. The CDR3 DNA sequence: TGTGCCAGCAGCTTAGATGTCCAGTACGAGCAGTACTTC. This gives the protein CASSLDVQYEQYF. The chain joins TRBV7-3 to TRBJ2-7, with D uncertain. This CDR3 contains 13 residues. V was pared by 2 bases and J by 4 bases, with 9 bases between. From germline, CDR1 is SGHTA and CDR2 FQGTGA. The whole variable domain, remainder taken from reference TRBV7-3 and TRBJ2-7, is GAGVSQTPSNKVTEKGKYVELRCDPISGHTALYWYRQSLGQGPEFLIYFQGTGAADDSGLPNDRFFAVRPEGSVSTLKIQRTERGDSAVYLCASSLDVQYEQYFGPGTRLTVT.

This clonotype was counted ten times or more. V gene TRBV5-1 combines with J gene TRBJ2-5, with 10 bases identical to TRBD1. The CDR3 consists of 15 residues. CDR1 and CDR2 from the germline V gene are SGHRS and YFSETQ. Trimming took 4 bases from V and 3 from J; bases not matched to a gene: 6. The chain's CDR3 is CASSNSGTGEETQYF. Written as DNA, the CDR3 is TGCGCCAGCAGCAACTCCGGGACAGGGGAAGAGACCCAGTACTTC.

The sample holds many counts of this clonotype. The chain carries TRBV14 and TRBJ1-4, with D perhaps TRBD1 (6 bases). Germline V gives CDR1 SGHDN, CDR2 FVKESK. V was trimmed by 4 bases and J by 8 bases, leaving 14 bases between them. The CDR3 spans 14 residues. The CDR3 bases are TGTGCCAGCAGCCGGGGGGCCCAGGAGGAAAAACTGTTTTTT. Amino acid sequence: CASSRGAQEEKLFF.

This clonotype was seen a few times. The chain joins TRBV12-3 or TRBV12-4 to TRBJ1-4; the match to TRBD1 covers 7 bases. Trimming cost V 6 bases and J 4 bases; bases outside gene matches: 8. The CDR3 length is 15 residues. The CDR3 coding sequence is TGTGCCAGCAGACAGCAGGGGGGCGGTAATGAAAAACTGTTTTTT. This sequence encodes CASRQQGGGNEKLFF.

This clonotype showed up many times. V and J are TRBV10-3 and TRBJ2-3, with D tentatively TRBD2 (5 bases). The CDR3 loop spans 15 amino acids. Trimming pared 8 bases from V and 2 bases from J, leaving 17 bases between. The germline CDR1 and CDR2 sequences are ENHRY and SYGVKD. CDR3 region: CAIGNPERITDTQYF. DNA of the CDR3: TGTGCCATCGGGAACCCGGAGCGGATCACAGATACGCAGTATTTT.